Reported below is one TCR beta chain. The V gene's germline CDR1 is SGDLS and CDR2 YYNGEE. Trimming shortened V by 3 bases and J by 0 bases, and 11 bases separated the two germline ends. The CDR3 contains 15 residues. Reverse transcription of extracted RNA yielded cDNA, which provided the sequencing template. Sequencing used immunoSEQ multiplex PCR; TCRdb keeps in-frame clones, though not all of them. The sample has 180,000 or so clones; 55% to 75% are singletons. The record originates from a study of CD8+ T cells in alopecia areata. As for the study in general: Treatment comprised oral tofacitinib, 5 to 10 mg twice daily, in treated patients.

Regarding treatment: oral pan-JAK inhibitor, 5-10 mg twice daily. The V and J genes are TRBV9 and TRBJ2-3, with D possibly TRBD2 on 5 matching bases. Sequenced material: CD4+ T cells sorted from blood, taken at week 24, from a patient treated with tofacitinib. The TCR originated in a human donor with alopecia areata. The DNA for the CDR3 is TGTGCCAGCAGCGCGACTACAAGGAGCACAGATACGCAGTATTTT. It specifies CASSATTRSTDTQYF.